The 8 T cell receptor beta chains given below trace back to one sample, sequenced in a study of identical twins. TCRdb re-called the 5' RACE reads with MiXCR, one entry per CDR3 protein. The top ten clones hold roughly 7.8% of a sample with hundreds of thousands of distinct CDR3 sequences, about 12% of them seen once. These data were also filed under a second study, of yellow fever vaccine responses in identical twins.

The source material was CD8+ T cells sorted from blood. Receptors were obtained from a woman under 30 in good health.

This clonotype came up many times. The genes are TRBV7-2 and TRBJ2-3, with TRBD2 matching 7 bases. The CDR3 sequence is 17 residues long. V was pared by 5 bases and J by 4 bases, with 15 bases of the junction left unmatched. The germline gives CDR1 SGHTA, CDR2 FQGNSA. DNA of the CDR3: TGTGCCAGCAGCGCCAACCCCCCGTGGGGGGGTCCAGATACGCAGTATTTT. Residues: CASSANPPWGGPDTQYF.

V and J are TRBV7-8 and TRBJ2-2, with 7 bases that match TRBD2. The germline CDR1 and CDR2 sequences are SGHVS and FQNEAQ. J lost 4 bases, V lost 3 bases, and 8 bases had no gene match. The CDR3 consists of 16 residues. CDR3: CASSLGEGWPTGELFF. In nucleotides, the CDR3 is TGTGCCAGCAGCTTGGGGGAGGGATGGCCCACCGGGGAGCTGTTTTTT.

This clonotype has just a few counts. The gene calls are TRBV10-3 and TRBJ2-1, with 11 nucleotides matching TRBD2. Per the germline V gene, CDR1 is ENHRY and CDR2 is SYGVKD. V lost 5 bases, J lost 5 bases, and 5 bases stayed unmatched. This CDR3 is 15 amino acids long. CDR3 nucleotides: TGTGCCATCAGTACACTAGCGGGGGACCACAATGAGCAGTTCTTC. Translating it yields CAISTLAGDHNEQFF.

The chain combines TRBV29-1 with TRBJ1-2; 7 bases agree with TRBD1. The CDR3 has 13 residues. The V gene's germline CDR1 is SQVTM and CDR2 ANQGSEA. The V and J ends lost 0 bases and 5 bases, in that order; junction bases with no gene match: 3. CDR3 bases: TGCAGCGTTGAAGACGGACAGGCTTATGGCTACACCTTC. Its translation: CSVEDGQAYGYTF.

This clonotype was seen a handful of times. The chain combines TRBV15 with TRBJ1-1; TRBD1 is a possible D gene (5 bases). Germline CDR1 is LNHNV and CDR2 is YYDKDF (reference sequence). The CDR3 sequence is 16 residues long. Trimming pared 0 bases from V and 6 bases from J, leaving 17 bases between. CDR3 sequence reads: CATSRDGGGVEAEAFF. The CDR3 DNA reads as TGTGCCACCAGCAGAGATGGTGGGGGGGTTGAGGCTGAAGCTTTCTTT. Full variable domain (missing parts from reference TRBV15 and TRBJ1-1): DAMVIQNPRYQVTQFGKPVTLSCSQTLNHNVMYWYQQKSSQAPKLLFHYYDKDFNNEADTPDNFQSRRPNTSFCFLDIRSPGLGDTAMYLCATSRDGGGVEAEAFFGQGTRLTVV.

This clonotype was recorded a few times. The J gene is TRBJ2-2, the V gene TRBV6-2 or TRBV6-3; unclear D gene. V lost 2 bases to trimming and J lost 5 bases, with 6 bases between them. Germline values: CDR1 MNHEY, CDR2 SVGEGT. The CDR3 has 13 amino acids. The CDR3 reads CASSYVATGELFF. CDR3 nucleotides: TGTGCCAGCAGTTACGTGGCGACCGGGGAGCTGTTTTTT.

This clonotype showed up just a few times. J is TRBJ2-1 and V is TRBV20-1; D gene ambiguous. The germline gives CDR1 DFQATT, CDR2 SNEGSKA (reference sequence). This CDR3 is built from 13 residues. Trimming took off 6 bases at V and 4 bases at J, with 13 bases between the two ends. CDR3 amino acids: CSAEGDQYNEQFF. CDR3 DNA sequence: TGCAGTGCCGAAGGTGACCAATACAATGAGCAGTTCTTC.

The chain is built from TRBV7-8 and TRBJ2-1; D uncertain. The germline V gene has CDR1 SGHVS and CDR2 FQNEAQ. The ends were cut back, 6 bases at V and 5 bases at J, with 23 bases in the middle. The CDR3 runs 17 residues. The CDR3 sequence: CASSSGPLSINHNEQFF. In nucleotides, the CDR3 is TGTGCCAGCAGTTCTGGACCACTCTCCATAAACCACAATGAGCAGTTCTTC.